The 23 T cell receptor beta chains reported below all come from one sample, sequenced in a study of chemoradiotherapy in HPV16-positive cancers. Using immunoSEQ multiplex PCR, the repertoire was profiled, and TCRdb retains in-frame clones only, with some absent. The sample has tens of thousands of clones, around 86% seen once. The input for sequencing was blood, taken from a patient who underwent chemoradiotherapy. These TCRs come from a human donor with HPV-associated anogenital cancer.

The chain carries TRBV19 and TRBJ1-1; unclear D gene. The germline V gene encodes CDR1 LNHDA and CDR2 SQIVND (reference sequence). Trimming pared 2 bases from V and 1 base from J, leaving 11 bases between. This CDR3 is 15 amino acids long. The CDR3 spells CASSIQQISNTEAFF. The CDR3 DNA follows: TGTGCCAGTAGTATACAGCAGATCTCGAACACTGAAGCTTTCTTT.

The CDR3 DNA follows: TGTGCCAGCAGTGAACTAACCGTGACCTACGAGCAGTACTTC. This encodes CASSELTVTYEQYF. This chain uses TRBV6-1 with TRBJ2-7, with D uncertain. The CDR3 sequence is 14 residues long. Germline-derived CDR1 and CDR2 are MNHNS and SASEGT. V gave up 2 bases and J gave up 2 bases, with 10 bases separating them.

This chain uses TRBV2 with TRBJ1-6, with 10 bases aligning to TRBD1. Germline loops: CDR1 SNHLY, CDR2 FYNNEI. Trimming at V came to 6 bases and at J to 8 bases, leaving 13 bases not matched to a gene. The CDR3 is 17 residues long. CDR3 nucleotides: TGTGCCAGCAGCCTAATAGAGACAGGGGGCTTTGATTCACCCCTCCACTTT. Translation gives CASSLIETGGFDSPLHF.

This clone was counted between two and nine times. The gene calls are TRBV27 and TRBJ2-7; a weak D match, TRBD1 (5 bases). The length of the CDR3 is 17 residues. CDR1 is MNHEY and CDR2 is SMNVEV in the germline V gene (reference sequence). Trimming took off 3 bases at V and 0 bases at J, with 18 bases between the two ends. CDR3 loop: CASSFSSGAPSSYEQYF. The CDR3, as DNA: TGTGCCAGCAGTTTCTCGTCTGGGGCTCCTAGCTCCTACGAGCAGTACTTC.

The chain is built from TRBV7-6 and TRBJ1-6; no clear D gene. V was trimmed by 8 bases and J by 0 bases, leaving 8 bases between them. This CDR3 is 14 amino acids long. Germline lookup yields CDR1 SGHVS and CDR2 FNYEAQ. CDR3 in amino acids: CASQGSSYNSPLHF. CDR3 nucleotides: TGTGCCAGCCAAGGGAGCTCCTATAATTCACCCCTCCACTTT.

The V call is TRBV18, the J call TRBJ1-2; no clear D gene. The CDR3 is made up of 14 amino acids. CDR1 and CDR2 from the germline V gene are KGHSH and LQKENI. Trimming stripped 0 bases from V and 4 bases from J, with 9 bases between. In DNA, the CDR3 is TGTGCCAGCTCACCACCTCAGGTACCCTATGGCTACACCTTC. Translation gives CASSPPQVPYGYTF.

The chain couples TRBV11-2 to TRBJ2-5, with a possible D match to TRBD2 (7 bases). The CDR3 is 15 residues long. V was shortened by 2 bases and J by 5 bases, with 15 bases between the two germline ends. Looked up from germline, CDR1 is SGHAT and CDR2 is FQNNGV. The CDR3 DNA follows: TGTGCCAGCAGCTTAATCGGGGGGCTCGTTGAGACCCAGTACTTC. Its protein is CASSLIGGLVETQYF.

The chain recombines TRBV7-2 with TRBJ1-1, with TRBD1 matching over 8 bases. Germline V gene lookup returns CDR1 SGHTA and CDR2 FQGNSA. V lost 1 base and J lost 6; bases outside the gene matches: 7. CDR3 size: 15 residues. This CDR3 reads CASSLGVAGQAEAFF. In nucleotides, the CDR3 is TGTGCCAGCAGCTTAGGAGTGGCGGGACAGGCTGAAGCTTTCTTT. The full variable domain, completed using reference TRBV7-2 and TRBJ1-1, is GAGVSQSPSNKVTEKGKDVELRCDPISGHTALYWYRQSLGQGLEFLIYFQGNSAPDKSGLPSDRFSAERTGGSVSTLTIQRTQQEDSAVYLCASSLGVAGQAEAFFGQGTRLTVV.

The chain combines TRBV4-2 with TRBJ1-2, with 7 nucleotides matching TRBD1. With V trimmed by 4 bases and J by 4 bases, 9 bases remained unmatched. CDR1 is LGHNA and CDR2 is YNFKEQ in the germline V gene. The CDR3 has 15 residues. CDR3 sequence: CASSPRTGSVYGYTF. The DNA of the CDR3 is TGTGCCAGCAGCCCCCGGACAGGATCCGTCTATGGCTACACCTTC.

The DNA of the CDR3 is TGCAGCGTTGAGGCCGGGGCCACTGAAGCTTTCTTT. This translates into CSVEAGATEAFF. The gene calls are TRBV29-1 and TRBJ1-1, with D possibly TRBD1 on 5 matching bases. This CDR3 region has 12 residues. The V gene lost 3 bases and the J gene lost 4 bases, with 9 bases spanning the gap. Germline V CDR1 and CDR2: SQVTM, ANQGSEA.

The CDR3 loop is CASSEAVRFTEAFF. The CDR3 nucleotides are TGTGCCAGCAGTGAAGCGGTCAGATTCACTGAAGCTTTCTTT. The chain joins TRBV2 to TRBJ1-1; D remains ambiguous. This CDR3 is 14 amino acids long. V lost 0 bases to trimming and J lost 4 bases, with 9 bases between them. The germline V gene encodes CDR1 SNHLY and CDR2 FYNNEI.

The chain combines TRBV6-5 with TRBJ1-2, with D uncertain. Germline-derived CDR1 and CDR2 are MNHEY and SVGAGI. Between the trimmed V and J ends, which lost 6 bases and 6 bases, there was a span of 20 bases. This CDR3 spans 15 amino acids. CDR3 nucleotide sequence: TGTGCCAGCAGAACTCTAGCCGGGGAGATTCATGGCTACACCTTC. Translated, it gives CASRTLAGEIHGYTF.

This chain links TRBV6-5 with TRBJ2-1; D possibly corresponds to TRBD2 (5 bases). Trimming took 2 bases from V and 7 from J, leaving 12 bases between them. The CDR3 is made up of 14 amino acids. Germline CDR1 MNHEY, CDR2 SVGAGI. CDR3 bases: TGTGCCAGCAGTTACCTTCCTAGCCCAAATGAGCAGTTCTTC. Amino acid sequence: CASSYLPSPNEQFF.

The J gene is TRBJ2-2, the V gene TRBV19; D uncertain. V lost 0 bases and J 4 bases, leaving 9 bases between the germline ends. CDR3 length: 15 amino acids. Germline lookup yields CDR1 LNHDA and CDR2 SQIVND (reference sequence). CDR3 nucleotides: TGTGCCAGTAGTATAGATTCACGGTTCACCGGGGAGCTGTTTTTT. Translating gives CASSIDSRFTGELFF.

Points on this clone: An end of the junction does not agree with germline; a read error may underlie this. The CDR3 bases are TGTGCTAGCAGCTTCACTAGGACCTCCGAGCAGTACTTC. Protein: CASSFTRTSEQYF. The chain uses TRBV7-7 and TRBJ2-7; D is possibly TRBD2 (5 bases). Germline V gene lookup returns CDR1 SSHAT and CDR2 FNYEAQ (reference sequence). The CDR3 runs to 13 residues. Full variable domain (rest looked up from reference TRBV7-7 and TRBJ2-7): GAGVSQSPRYKVTKRGQDVTLRCDPISSHATLYWYQQALGQGPEFLTYFNYEAQPDKSGLPSDRFSAERPEGSISTLTIQRTEQRDSAMYRCASSFTRTSEQYFGPGTRLTVT.

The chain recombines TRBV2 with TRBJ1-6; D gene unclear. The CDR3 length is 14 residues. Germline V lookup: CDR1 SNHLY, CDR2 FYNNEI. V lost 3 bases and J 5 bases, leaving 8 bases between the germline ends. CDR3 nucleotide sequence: TGTGCCAGCAGTGATGGAGTTGATAATTCACCCCTCCACTTT. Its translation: CASSDGVDNSPLHF.

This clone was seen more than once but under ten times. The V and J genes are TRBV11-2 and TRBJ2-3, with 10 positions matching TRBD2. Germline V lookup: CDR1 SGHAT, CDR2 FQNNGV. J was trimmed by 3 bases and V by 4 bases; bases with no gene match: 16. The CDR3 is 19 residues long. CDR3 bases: TGTGCCAGCAGCTGGGAAGGGCTAGCGGGGGCCCTTAGAACAGATACGCAGTATTTT. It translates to CASSWEGLAGALRTDTQYF.

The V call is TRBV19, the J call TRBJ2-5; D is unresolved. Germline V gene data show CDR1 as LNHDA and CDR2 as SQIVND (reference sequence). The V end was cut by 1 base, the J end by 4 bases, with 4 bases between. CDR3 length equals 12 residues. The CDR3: CASSIAGETQYF. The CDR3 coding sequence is TGTGCCAGTAGTATAGCCGGAGAGACCCAGTACTTC.

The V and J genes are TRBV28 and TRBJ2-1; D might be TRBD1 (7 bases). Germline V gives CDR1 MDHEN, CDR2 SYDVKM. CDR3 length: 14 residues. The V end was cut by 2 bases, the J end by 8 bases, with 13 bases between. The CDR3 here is CASSLGGGGDEQFF. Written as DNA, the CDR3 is TGTGCCAGCAGTTTAGGAGGGGGCGGCGATGAGCAGTTCTTC.

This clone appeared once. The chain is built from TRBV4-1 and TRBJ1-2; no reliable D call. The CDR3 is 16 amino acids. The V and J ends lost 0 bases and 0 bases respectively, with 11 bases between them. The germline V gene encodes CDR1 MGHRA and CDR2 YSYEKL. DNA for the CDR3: TGCGCCAGCAGCCAAGAGAATGGGCAGTCTAACTATGGCTACACCTTC. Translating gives CASSQENGQSNYGYTF.

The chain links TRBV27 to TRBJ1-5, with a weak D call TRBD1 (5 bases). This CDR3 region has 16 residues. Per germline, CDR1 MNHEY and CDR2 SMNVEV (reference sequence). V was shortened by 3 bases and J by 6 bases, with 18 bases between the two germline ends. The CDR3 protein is CASSFLGTPGAQPQHF. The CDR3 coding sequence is TGTGCCAGCAGTTTCCTTGGGACGCCCGGGGCTCAGCCCCAGCATTTT.

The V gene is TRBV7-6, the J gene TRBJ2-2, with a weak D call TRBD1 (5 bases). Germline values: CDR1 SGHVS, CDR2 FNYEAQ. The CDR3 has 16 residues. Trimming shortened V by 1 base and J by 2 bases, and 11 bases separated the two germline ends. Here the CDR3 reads CASSLGWTQNTGELFF. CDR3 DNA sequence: TGTGCCAGCAGCTTAGGCTGGACACAAAACACCGGGGAGCTGTTTTTT.

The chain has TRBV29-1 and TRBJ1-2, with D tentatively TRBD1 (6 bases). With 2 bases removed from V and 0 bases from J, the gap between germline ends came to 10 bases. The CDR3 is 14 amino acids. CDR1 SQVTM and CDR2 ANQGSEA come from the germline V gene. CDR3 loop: CSVESGVTNYGYTF. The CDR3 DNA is TGCAGCGTTGAATCAGGGGTGACTAACTATGGCTACACCTTC.